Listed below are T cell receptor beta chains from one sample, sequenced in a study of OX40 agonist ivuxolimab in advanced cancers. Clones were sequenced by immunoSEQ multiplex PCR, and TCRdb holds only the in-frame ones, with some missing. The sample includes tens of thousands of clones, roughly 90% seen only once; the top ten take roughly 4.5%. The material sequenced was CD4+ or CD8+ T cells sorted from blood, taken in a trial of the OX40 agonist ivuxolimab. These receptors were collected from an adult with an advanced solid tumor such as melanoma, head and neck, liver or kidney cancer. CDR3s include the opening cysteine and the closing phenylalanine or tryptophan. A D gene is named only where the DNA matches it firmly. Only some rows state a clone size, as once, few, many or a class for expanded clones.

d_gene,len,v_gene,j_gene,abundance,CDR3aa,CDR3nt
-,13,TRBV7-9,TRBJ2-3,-,CASSLGTLDTQYF,TGTGCCAGCAGCTTAGGGACGTTAGATACGCAGTATTTT
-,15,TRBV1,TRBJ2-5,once,CTSSQVQRSQETQYF,TGCACCAGCAGCCAAGTCCAGCGGTCCCAAGAGACCCAGTACTTC
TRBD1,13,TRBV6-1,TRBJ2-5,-,CASSVTGGETQYF,TGTGCCAGCAGTGTGACAGGGGGAGAGACCCAGTACTTC
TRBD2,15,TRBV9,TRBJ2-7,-,CASSQSGRALGEQYF,TGTGCCAGCAGCCAGAGCGGGAGGGCCCTTGGCGAGCAGTACTTC
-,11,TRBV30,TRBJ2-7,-,CAWSLGYEQYF,TGTGCCTGGAGCCTCGGATACGAGCAGTACTTC
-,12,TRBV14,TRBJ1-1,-,CASSRMGTEAFF,TGTGCCAGCAGCCGAATGGGTACTGAAGCTTTCTTT
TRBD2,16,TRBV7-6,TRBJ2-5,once,CASSPASGGASATQYF,TGTGCCAGCAGCCCTGCTAGCGGGGGGGCGAGTGCGACCCAGTACTTC
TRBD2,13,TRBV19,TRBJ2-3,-,CASSAGGADTQYF,TGTGCCAGTAGTGCGGGGGGGGCAGATACGCAGTATTTT
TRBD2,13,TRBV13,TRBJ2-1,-,CASSLGRGLAEFF,TGTGCCAGCAGCTTAGGTAGGGGACTAGCGGAGTTCTTC
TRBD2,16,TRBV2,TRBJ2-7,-,CASSEGGLAGTYEQYF,TGTGCCAGCAGTGAAGGGGGCCTAGCGGGGACCTACGAGCAGTACTTC
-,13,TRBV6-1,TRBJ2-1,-,CASSRGGGEEQFF,TGTGCCAGCAGCCGGGGAGGGGGGGAGGAGCAGTTCTTC
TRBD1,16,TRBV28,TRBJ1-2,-,CASSPPGRGPNYGYTF,TGTGCCAGCAGTCCCCCCGGGAGGGGGCCCAACTATGGCTACACCTTC
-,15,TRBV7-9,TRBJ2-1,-,CASSFAGSSYNEQFF,TGTGCCAGCAGCTTTGCAGGGAGCTCCTACAATGAGCAGTTCTTC
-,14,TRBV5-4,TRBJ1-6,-,CASSLGLDNSPLHF,TGTGCCAGCAGCTTGGGTCTGGATAATTCACCCCTCCACTTT
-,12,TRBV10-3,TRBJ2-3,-,CAGGGSIDTQYF,TGTGCCGGTGGGGGGAGCATAGATACGCAGTATTTT
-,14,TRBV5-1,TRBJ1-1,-,CASSLATGNTEAFF,TGCGCCAGCAGCTTGGCCACCGGGAACACTGAAGCTTTCTTT
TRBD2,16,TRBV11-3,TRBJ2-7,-,CASSPSWGEGLNEQYF,TGTGCCAGCAGCCCTAGCTGGGGGGAGGGCCTCAACGAGCAGTACTTC
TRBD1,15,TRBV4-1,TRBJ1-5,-,CASSQDQGVSQPQHF,TGCGCCAGCAGCCAAGACCAGGGGGTAAGTCAGCCCCAGCATTTT
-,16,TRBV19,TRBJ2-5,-,CASSIGLAGTFETQYF,TGTGCCAGTAGTATTGGACTGGCGGGGACGTTTGAGACCCAGTACTTC
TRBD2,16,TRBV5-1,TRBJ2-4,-,CASSLASTSGSDIQYF,TGCGCCAGCAGCTTGGCCTCTACTAGCGGGAGTGACATTCAGTACTTC
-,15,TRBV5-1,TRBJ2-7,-,CASSSAGGGSYEQYF,TGCGCCAGCAGTTCGGCCGGAGGGGGTTCCTACGAGCAGTACTTC
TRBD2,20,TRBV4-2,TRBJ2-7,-,CASSQDLASGRKLSSYEQYF,TGTGCCAGCAGCCAAGATCTGGCTAGCGGGCGAAAACTTAGCTCCTACGAGCAGTACTTC
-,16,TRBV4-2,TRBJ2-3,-,CASSPGVSQRSDTQYF,TGTGCCAGCAGCCCCGGCGTGTCCCAAAGGTCAGATACGCAGTATTTT
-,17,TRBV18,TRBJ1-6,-,CASSLSDQNSYNSPLHF,TGTGCCAGCTCACTCTCCGACCAAAACTCCTATAATTCACCCCTCCACTTT
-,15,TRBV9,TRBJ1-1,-,CASSQAPGQLTEAFF,TGTGCCAGCAGCCAAGCCCCCGGACAGCTCACTGAAGCTTTCTTT
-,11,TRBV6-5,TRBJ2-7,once,CASSVGYEQYF,TGTGCCAGCAGTGTGGGATACGAGCAGTACTTC
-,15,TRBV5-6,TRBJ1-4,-,CASSLPGEGNEKLFF,TGTGCCAGCAGCTTACCGGGGGAAGGAAATGAAAAACTGTTTTTT
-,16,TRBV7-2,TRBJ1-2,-,CASSLEGTLGNYGYTF,TGTGCCAGCAGCTTAGAGGGTACACTGGGGAACTATGGCTACACCTTC
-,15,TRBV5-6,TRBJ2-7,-,CASSLVLGGRYEQYF,TGTGCCAGCAGCTTGGTCCTCGGGGGCCGCTACGAGCAGTACTTC
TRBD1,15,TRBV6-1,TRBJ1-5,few,CASIWTGGSNQPQHF,TGTGCCAGCATTTGGACAGGAGGGAGCAATCAGCCCCAGCATTTT
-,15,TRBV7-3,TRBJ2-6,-,CASSLTVSGANVLTF,TGTGCCAGCAGCTTAACAGTCTCTGGGGCCAACGTCCTGACTTTC
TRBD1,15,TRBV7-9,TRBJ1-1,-,CASSTQGTGNTEAFF,TGTGCCAGCAGCACCCAAGGGACAGGGAACACTGAAGCTTTCTTT
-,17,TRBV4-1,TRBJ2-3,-,CASSPYRDRSSTDTQYF,TGCGCCAGCAGCCCGTACAGGGACCGATCTAGCACAGATACGCAGTATTTT
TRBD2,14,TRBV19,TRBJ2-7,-,CASSRPGTSYEQYF,TGTGCCAGTAGTAGACCCGGGACTAGCTACGAGCAGTACTTC
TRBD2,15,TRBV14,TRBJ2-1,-,CASSPSGRAYNEQFF,TGTGCCAGCAGCCCTAGCGGGAGGGCTTACAATGAGCAGTTCTTC
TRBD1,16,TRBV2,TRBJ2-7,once,CASSEAGGQGTYEQYF,TGTGCCAGCAGTGAAGCCGGGGGACAGGGTACCTACGAGCAGTACTTC
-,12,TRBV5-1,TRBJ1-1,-,CASSGQNTEAFF,TGCGCCAGCTCGGGACAGAACACTGAAGCTTTCTTT
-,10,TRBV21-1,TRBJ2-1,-,CAIYYNEQFF,TGTGCCATCTATTACAATGAGCAGTTCTTC
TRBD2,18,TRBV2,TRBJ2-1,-,CASSGASGGPSSYNEQFF,TGTGCCAGCAGTGGGGCTAGCGGGGGCCCTAGCTCCTACAATGAGCAGTTCTTC
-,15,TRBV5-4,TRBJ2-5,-,CASSLGVGVQETQYF,TGTGCCAGCAGCTTGGGAGTCGGGGTTCAAGAGACCCAGTACTTC
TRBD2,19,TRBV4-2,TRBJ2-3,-,CASSQGPSGGYNPTDTQYF,TGTGCCAGCAGCCAAGGGCCTAGCGGGGGCTACAACCCCACAGATACGCAGTATTTT
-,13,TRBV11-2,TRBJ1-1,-,CASSLVGGQEAFF,TGTGCCAGCAGCTTAGTGGGGGGGCAAGAAGCTTTCTTT
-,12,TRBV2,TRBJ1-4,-,CASSESHISRSF,TGTGCCAGCAGTGAATCTCATATCAGTCGGTCTTTT
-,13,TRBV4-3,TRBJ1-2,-,CASSQNRADGYTF,TGCGCCAGCAGCCAAAACCGGGCCGATGGCTACACCTTC
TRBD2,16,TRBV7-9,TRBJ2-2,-,CASSPAGAGGTGELFF,TGTGCCAGCAGCCCCGCAGGGGCGGGAGGGACCGGGGAGCTGTTTTTT
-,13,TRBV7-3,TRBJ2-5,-,CASSSAGGETQYF,TGTGCCAGCAGCTCCGCCGGGGGTGAGACCCAGTACTTC
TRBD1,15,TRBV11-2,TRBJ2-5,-,CASSVGTGGLETQYF,TGTGCCAGCAGCGTAGGGACAGGGGGCCTGGAGACCCAGTACTTC
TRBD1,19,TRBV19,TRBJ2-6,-,CASSTGGGQGTSGANVLTF,TGTGCCAGTAGTACCGGAGGGGGACAGGGTACTTCCGGGGCCAACGTCCTGACTTTC
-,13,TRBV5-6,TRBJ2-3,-,CASSLASTDTQYF,TGTGCCAGCAGCCTGGCGTCCACAGATACGCAGTATTTT
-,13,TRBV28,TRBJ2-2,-,CASSVQPPGELFF,TGTGCCAGCAGTGTACAGCCTCCCGGGGAGCTGTTTTTT